These 15 T cell receptor beta chains share one sample of origin, sequenced in a study of beta chain features in type 1 diabetes. The authors reverse transcribed all of the isolated RNA, so sequencing captured expressed TCRB transcripts. The data were produced by immunoSEQ multiplex PCR, yet TCRdb's version contains in-frame clones alone and is incomplete. The data show 620,000 or so clones, around 15% seen once. The specimen sequenced was naive CD4+ T cells from blood. The receptors derive from a man aged 18 to 35 in good health.

This clone was observed a few times. The chain uses TRBV9 and TRBJ2-7, with D possibly TRBD1 on 5 matching bases. Germline values: CDR1 SGDLS, CDR2 YYNGEE. This CDR3 spans 15 amino acids. Deletions cut 0 bases from V and 1 base from J, with 11 bases between. CDR3 residues: CASSVDGRVSYEQYF. The CDR3 nucleotides are TGTGCCAGCAGCGTAGACGGCAGGGTTTCCTACGAGCAGTACTTC.

This clone was seen only a few times. The chain carries TRBV7-8 and TRBJ2-3; D gene unclear. In germline, CDR1 is SGHVS, CDR2 FQNEAQ. Trimming left V 3 bases short and J 4 bases short, with 11 bases between. The CDR3 is made up of 14 amino acids. The CDR3 protein is CASSFTNHADTQYF. The CDR3, as DNA: TGTGCCAGCAGCTTTACCAACCATGCAGATACGCAGTATTTT.

The chain has TRBV5-4 and TRBJ1-5; a possible D gene is TRBD1 (6 bases). Trimming cost V 0 bases and J 5 bases, with 6 bases left between them. The CDR3 has 13 residues. Germline V CDR1 and CDR2: SGHNT, YYREEE (reference sequence). CDR3 sequence: CASSLDRDQPQHF. For the CDR3, the DNA is TGTGCCAGCAGCTTGGACAGGGATCAGCCCCAGCATTTT.

The chain combines TRBV19 with TRBJ2-3, with D perhaps matching TRBD1 (6 bases). The CDR3 runs to 14 residues. CDR1 is LNHDA, CDR2 SQIVND, per germline (reference sequence). The V and J ends lost 8 bases and 2 bases respectively, with 14 bases between them. CDR3 coding DNA: TGTGCCAGTTCGAATTCAGGGGACACAGATACGCAGTATTTT. Translating gives CASSNSGDTDTQYF. Full variable domain (rest looked up from reference TRBV19 and TRBJ2-3): DGGITQSPKYLFRKEGQNVTLSCEQNLNHDAMYWYRQDPGQGLRLIYYSQIVNDFQKGDIAEGYSVSREKKESFPLTVTSAQKNPTAFYLCASSNSGDTDTQYFGPGTRLTVL.

This clone was counted a few times. This sequence joins TRBV5-1 and TRBJ1-1; D gene unclear. Germline CDR1 is SGHRS and CDR2 is YFSETQ. Trimming took off 6 bases at V and 8 bases at J, with 17 bases between the two ends. This CDR3 comprises 13 residues. In DNA, the CDR3 is TGCGCCAGCACCAGATCAGGACTGGAAGAAGCTTTCTTT. This encodes CASTRSGLEEAFF.

Here the CDR3 reads CSASNEETQYF. CDR3 nucleotides: TGCAGTGCCTCGAATGAGGAGACCCAGTACTTC. V and J are TRBV20-1 and TRBJ2-5; D call uncertain. The V end was cut by 6 bases, the J end by 5 bases, with 10 bases between. The CDR3 runs to 11 residues. Germline V gives CDR1 DFQATT, CDR2 SNEGSKA (reference sequence).

This clone was found a few times. The rearrangement joins TRBV28 to TRBJ2-5; the D gene is possibly TRBD2 (5 bases). Looked up from germline, CDR1 is MDHEN and CDR2 is SYDVKM. Trimming left V 5 bases short and J 5 bases short, with 21 bases between. The CDR3 covers 16 residues. The DNA of the CDR3 is TGTGCCAGCAGTGTTATGGGTGGAAAAAGAGGGGAGACCCAGTACTTC. Encoded protein: CASSVMGGKRGETQYF.

V is TRBV5-1 and J is TRBJ1-4; 9 bases map to TRBD1. The J segment lost 0 bases and the V segment lost 4 bases, leaving 4 bases of the junction unmatched. The CDR3 runs to 16 residues. Germline values: CDR1 SGHRS, CDR2 YFSETQ. The CDR3 is CASSGGQGATNEKLFF. Here the CDR3 DNA reads TGCGCCAGCAGCGGGGGACAGGGCGCAACTAATGAAAAACTGTTTTTT.

This clone was recorded a few times. The rearrangement links TRBV7-2 to TRBJ2-5, with D possibly TRBD1 on 5 matching bases. Germline V gene data show CDR1 as SGHTA and CDR2 as FQGNSA. This CDR3 is built from 14 residues. Between the trimmed V and J ends, which lost 3 bases and 2 bases, there was a span of 10 bases. CDR3 nucleotide sequence: TGTGCCAGCAGCTTGTCTAGGGGACAAGAGACCCAGTACTTC. Its translation is CASSLSRGQETQYF.

This clone was counted only a few times. The V call is TRBV27, the J call TRBJ2-7; maybe TRBD2 (7 bases). The V end was cut by 5 bases, the J end by 7 bases, with 21 bases between. CDR1 is MNHEY and CDR2 is SMNVEV in the germline V gene (reference sequence). This CDR3 has 15 residues. The CDR3 region has the DNA TGTGCCAGCAGTCACCGGCCGGACAGAGCGGGGGAGCAGTACTTC. It specifies CASSHRPDRAGEQYF.

This clone was counted only a few times. The chain couples TRBV19 to TRBJ2-7; maybe TRBD1 (5 bases). The V gene's germline CDR1 is LNHDA and CDR2 SQIVND (reference sequence). The CDR3 is made up of 15 amino acids. V was cut by 5 bases and J by 2 bases, with 16 bases left in between. The DNA for the CDR3 is TGTGCCAGTAGTCCCCCAGGGCTAACCACCTACGAGCAGTACTTC. Protein: CASSPPGLTTYEQYF. The variable domain in full, with the rest retrieved from reference TRBV19 and TRBJ2-7, is DGGITQSPKYLFRKEGQNVTLSCEQNLNHDAMYWYRQDPGQGLRLIYYSQIVNDFQKGDIAEGYSVSREKKESFPLTVTSAQKNPTAFYLCASSPPGLTTYEQYFGPGTRLTVT.

This clone has just a few counts. V is TRBV5-4 and J is TRBJ2-3; no definite D call. The CDR3 consists of 15 residues. V was cut by 4 bases and J by 4 bases, with 16 bases left in between. The germline V gene has CDR1 SGHNT and CDR2 YYREEE (reference sequence). CDR3 sequence reads: CASSLNGPGADTQYF. The CDR3 DNA sequence: TGTGCCAGCAGCCTAAACGGGCCCGGCGCAGATACGCAGTATTTT.

The chain uses TRBV10-3 and TRBJ2-3; D might be TRBD1 (6 bases). The CDR3 has 13 residues. The germline V and J ends were trimmed by 7 bases and 7 bases, with 15 bases remaining between them. Germline V CDR1 and CDR2: ENHRY, SYGVKD. The CDR3 DNA is TGTGCCATCAAGGAGACGGGGACAAATACGCAGTATTTT. It codes for CAIKETGTNTQYF.

This clone came up once. The V gene is TRBV25-1, the J gene TRBJ2-7, with TRBD1 identical over 9 bases. Looked up from germline, CDR1 is MGHDK and CDR2 is SYGVNS. The CDR3 runs to 14 residues. Germline trimming cut 0 bases from V and 5 bases from J; bases unmatched to any gene: 2. This CDR3 reads CASSEYGDRDEQYF. CDR3 sequence (DNA): TGTGCCAGCAGTGAATATGGGGACAGGGACGAGCAGTACTTC.

On this clone itself: This sample also contains other DNA sequences that code for the same CDR3. This rearrangement joins TRBV27 to TRBJ2-7; D call uncertain. The CDR3 spans 12 residues. Germline-derived CDR1 and CDR2 are MNHEY and SMNVEV (reference sequence). Trimming left V 3 bases short and J 6 bases short, with 9 bases between. DNA for the CDR3: TGTGCCAGCAGTTTCTGGGGTCGCGAGCAGTACTTC. It codes for CASSFWGREQYF.